This T cell receptor beta chain was sequenced for a study of post-analysis software for immune sequencing data. Study summary: Progressive-relapsing, secondary progressive and relapsing-remitting multiple sclerosis were among the disease courses included.

Points from the study as a whole: Controls showed significantly higher normalized Chao1 diversity than did multiple sclerosis patients. A few TRBV segments (TRBV5-6, TRBV5-1 and TRBV20-1 among them) occurred more frequently in patients than in controls.

The CDR3 runs 13 residues. Germline V CDR1 and CDR2: SGHVS, FNYEAQ. Deletions cut 3 bases from V and 8 bases from J, with 13 bases between. Every TCR beta cDNA library bore unique molecular identifiers. Input amounts of 1 to 10 million T cells were used. These gave about 500,000 cDNA molecules, so each molecule approximated one T cell. Each CDR3 protein gets one entry after TCRdb re-called the PCR reads with MiXCR. Among hundreds of thousands of distinct CDR3 sequences listed, roughly 40% were seen once. On this clonotype: Its target is unknown.

The material sequenced was blood. The gene calls are TRBV7-6 and TRBJ1-2; D is ambiguous. The sequence was collected from a girl between 10 and 17 years old with multiple sclerosis. The CDR3 sequence is CASSFIGYRGYTF. CDR3 coding DNA: TGTGCCAGCAGCTTTATCGGGTATCGGGGCTACACCTTC.